These T cell receptor beta chains were read from a single sample in a study of T cells in Graves' hyperthyroidism and ophthalmopathy. TCRdb re-derived calls from the multiplex PCR reads in MiXCR, one entry per CDR3 protein. The table has about 270,000 distinct CDR3 sequences, roughly 22% seen once. The source material was blood. Receptors originate from a woman aged 40 to 50 with Graves' ophthalmopathy. CDR3s include the opening cysteine and the closing phenylalanine or tryptophan. The D gene is left open where the match is weak. Clone size is stated in some rows and not others, as once, few, many or a class when expanded.

clone size	V gene	D gene	J gene	CDR3 DNA	CDR3 protein
NA	TRBV28	TRBD1	TRBJ1-5	TGTGCCAGCAGCACTCCGGGACAGGGATTATTAGGGAAGCCCCAGCATTTT	CASSTPGQGLLGKPQHF
NA	TRBV19	NA	TRBJ2-6	TGTGCCAGTAGTATATTGGTCGGGTCCGGGGCCAACGTCCTGACTTTC	CASSILVGSGANVLTF
NA	TRBV7-9	NA	TRBJ1-2	TGTGCCAGCAGCTTTAGCAGTGGTGGCTACACCTTC	CASSFSSGGYTF
few	TRBV4-2	NA	TRBJ2-7	TGTGCCAGCAGCCTAGGACTTGAACGCCACGAGCAGTACTTC	CASSLGLERHEQYF
many	TRBV10-3	TRBD2	TRBJ2-7	TGTGCCATCGCCGGGACTAGCGGGAACGACGAGCAGTACTTC	CAIAGTSGNDEQYF
NA	TRBV3-1	NA	TRBJ2-7	TGTGCCAGCAGCCAAGAAGCAGGAGGATACTACGAGCAGTACTTC	CASSQEAGGYYEQYF
many	TRBV4-1	NA	TRBJ2-5	TGCGCCAGCAGCCAAGGACAGGGAGGAACGAAAGAGACCCAGTACTTC	CASSQGQGGTKETQYF
many	TRBV4-1	NA	TRBJ2-7	TGCGCCAGCAGCCAAGCAGGGGCACCGATCGAGCAGTACTTC	CASSQAGAPIEQYF
once	TRBV29-1	TRBD1	TRBJ1-2	TGCAGCGTCCCGGGACAGGGGAACTATGGCTACACCTTC	CSVPGQGNYGYTF
NA	TRBV20-1	NA	TRBJ2-7	TGCAGTGCTATCGGAAATTTACGGTCCTCCTACGAGCAGTACTTC	CSAIGNLRSSYEQYF
many	TRBV28	NA	TRBJ2-7	TGTGCCAGCGGGATTACCTACGAGCAGTACTTC	CASGITYEQYF
many	TRBV30	NA	TRBJ1-5	TGTGCCTGGAGTGTGGGTACGAGCAATCAGCCCCAGCATTTT	CAWSVGTSNQPQHF
many	TRBV30	TRBD1	TRBJ1-5	TGTGCCTGGAGTCCGAATGCCGGGACAGGGAATCTCCGAAATCAGCCCCAGCATTTT	CAWSPNAGTGNLRNQPQHF
many	TRBV6-5	TRBD1	TRBJ1-2	TGTGCCAGCAGCAAGACGTGGCAGGGGGCGGCTAACTATGGCTACACCTTC	CASSKTWQGAANYGYTF
NA	TRBV6-1	TRBD1	TRBJ1-5	TGTGCCAGCAGTCCTCGCCGGGGGACAGGGAAGCAGCCCCAGCATTTT	CASSPRRGTGKQPQHF
many	TRBV2	TRBD1	TRBJ2-5	TGTGCCAGCAGTGTTCAGGGGGCCAAAGAGACCCAGTACTTC	CASSVQGAKETQYF
many	TRBV27	NA	TRBJ1-2	TGTGCCAGCAGGGCAGACTACTATGGCTACACCTTC	CASRADYYGYTF
many	TRBV27	NA	TRBJ2-7	TGTGCCACGGGTGAGGGGGGGGCCTACGAGCAGTACTTC	CATGEGGAYEQYF
many	TRBV2	TRBD2	TRBJ2-3	TGTGCCAGCAGTGAATCGGCTAGCGGGGTAACAGATACGCAGTATTTT	CASSESASGVTDTQYF
many	TRBV5-4	TRBD1	TRBJ2-2	TGTGCCAGCAGCTATGGAGTTGGCCTGGGACAGGGGGCGAACACCGGGGAGCTGTTTTTT	CASSYGVGLGQGANTGELFF
many	TRBV20-1	TRBD2	TRBJ2-7	TGCAGTGCTCCGACTAGCGGGAGGGCCCACGAGCAGTACTTC	CSAPTSGRAHEQYF
few	TRBV5-1	TRBD1	TRBJ2-7	TGCGCCAGCAGCACAGGGGGCGGAGGCTACGAGCAGTACTTC	CASSTGGGGYEQYF
many	TRBV30	TRBD1	TRBJ1-1	TGTGCCTGGAAAAAAGGGGGCGCCTCTTGGGCTGAAGCTTTCTTT	CAWKKGGASWAEAFF
many	TRBV30	NA	TRBJ2-1	TGTGCCTGGAGTGTACCTTACAATGAGCAGTTCTTC	CAWSVPYNEQFF
many	TRBV6-1	NA	TRBJ2-4	TGTGCCAGCAGTACAGCGGAAAACATTCAGTACTTC	CASSTAENIQYF
many	TRBV29-1	NA	TRBJ2-7	TGCAGCGTTGAAGGCGACACAACCGAGCAGTACTTC	CSVEGDTTEQYF
NA	TRBV28	TRBD1	TRBJ1-1	TGTGCCAGCAGGAGGGACAGGGAGTTTTGGGTTACTGAAGCTTTCTTT	CASRRDREFWVTEAFF
NA	TRBV6-5	NA	TRBJ1-1	TGTGCCAGCAGTTACTCTGGGGTAGGGAGCACTGAAGCTTTCTTT	CASSYSGVGSTEAFF
few	TRBV6-1	NA	TRBJ2-5	TGTGCCAGCAGTGATGGACTACTCCAAGAGACCCAGTACTTC	CASSDGLLQETQYF
NA	TRBV30	NA	TRBJ2-5	TGTGCCTGTGGACCCCGAACCCAGTACTTC	CACGPRTQYF
NA	TRBV2	NA	TRBJ1-2	TGTGCCAGCAGTGCTGGAGGGGGGGGCTACACCTTC	CASSAGGGGYTF
many	TRBV5-1	NA	TRBJ1-5	TGCGCCAGCAGCTCCACAGTCCCGGGGAATATTTGGAATCAGCCCCAGCATTTT	CASSSTVPGNIWNQPQHF
NA	TRBV9	NA	TRBJ2-1	TGTGCCAGCAGCGTAGTGTCAGGGTCCAATGAGCAGTTCTTC	CASSVVSGSNEQFF
NA	TRBV12-3/TRBV12-4	NA	TRBJ1-5	TGTGCCAGCAGTTTTTTTAATCAGCCCCAGCATTTT	CASSFFNQPQHF
few	TRBV6-5	TRBD2	TRBJ2-5	TGTGCCAGCAGTTACTCCGCTAGCGGGATCCAAGAGACCCAGTACTTC	CASSYSASGIQETQYF
once	TRBV20-1	NA	TRBJ2-7	TGCAGTGCTAGGGTTTTCCGTGATACCTACGAGCAGTACTTC	CSARVFRDTYEQYF
few	TRBV27	TRBD1	TRBJ2-5	TGTACCAGCAGTTTCTCGACAGGGCAAGAGACCCGGTACTTC	CTSSFSTGQETRYF
many	TRBV6-5	NA	TRBJ2-2	TGTGCCAGCCGGAACGAGCGGTTCGCGAACACCGGGGAGCTGTTTTTT	CASRNERFANTGELFF
many	TRBV7-9	TRBD1	TRBJ1-1	TGTGCCAGCAGCTTAAAAACAGGGGGGAGGACTGAAGCTTTCTTT	CASSLKTGGRTEAFF
many	TRBV28	TRBD2	TRBJ2-7	TGTGCCAGCACCCCGTGGGGCGGGAGCGACGAGCAGTACTTC	CASTPWGGSDEQYF
few	TRBV6-2/TRBV6-3	NA	TRBJ2-5	TGTGCCAGCATGGGAGGGGGCAATGACGAGACCCAGTACTTC	CASMGGGNDETQYF
many	TRBV29-1	NA	TRBJ2-7	TGCAGCGTTTCGCAGACCTACGAGCAGTACTTC	CSVSQTYEQYF
many	TRBV6-1	NA	TRBJ1-3	TGTGCCAGCAGTGAAGCGGGGCAGGTCGGGAACACCATATATTTT	CASSEAGQVGNTIYF
many	TRBV20-1	NA	TRBJ2-7	TGCAGTGCTCCATTCACGGACGGCTACGAGCAGTACTTC	CSAPFTDGYEQYF
many	TRBV29-1	NA	TRBJ1-1	TGCAGCGTTCTCCCCTCCGCAGGGGAAGCTGAAGCTTTCTTT	CSVLPSAGEAEAFF
many	TRBV7-8	NA	TRBJ1-2	TGTGCCAGCAGATACGACGGGCCCGGGACTGACTATGGCTACACCTTC	CASRYDGPGTDYGYTF
NA	TRBV6-1	TRBD1	TRBJ2-7	TGTGCCAGCACGGACAGGGGGTTACACGAGCAGTACTTC	CASTDRGLHEQYF
many	TRBV7-8	NA	TRBJ2-7	TGTGCCAGCAGCTCCGGGACAACACTCTCCTACGAGCAGTACTTC	CASSSGTTLSYEQYF
once	TRBV2	TRBD1	TRBJ2-5	TGTGCCAGCAGTGAGTGGACAGGGGTCATTGAGACACAGTACTTC	CASSEWTGVIETQYF
many	TRBV7-2	TRBD2	TRBJ2-7	TGTGCCAGCAGCTTAGGCGGGAGCTCGGGCGAGCAGTACTTC	CASSLGGSSGEQYF
NA	TRBV4-2	NA	TRBJ2-7	TGTGCCAGCAGCCAAGCCGCCGGGCAGGCCAAATCCTACGAGCAGTACTTC	CASSQAAGQAKSYEQYF
NA	TRBV6-1	NA	TRBJ1-1	TGTGCCAGCAGTGGCTTGGTTTGGGGAGTAGCTTTCTTT	CASSGLVWGVAFF
many	TRBV6-5	NA	TRBJ1-1	TGTGCCAGCAGCCCCCAGGCCAAGGGGACTGAAGCTTTCTTT	CASSPQAKGTEAFF